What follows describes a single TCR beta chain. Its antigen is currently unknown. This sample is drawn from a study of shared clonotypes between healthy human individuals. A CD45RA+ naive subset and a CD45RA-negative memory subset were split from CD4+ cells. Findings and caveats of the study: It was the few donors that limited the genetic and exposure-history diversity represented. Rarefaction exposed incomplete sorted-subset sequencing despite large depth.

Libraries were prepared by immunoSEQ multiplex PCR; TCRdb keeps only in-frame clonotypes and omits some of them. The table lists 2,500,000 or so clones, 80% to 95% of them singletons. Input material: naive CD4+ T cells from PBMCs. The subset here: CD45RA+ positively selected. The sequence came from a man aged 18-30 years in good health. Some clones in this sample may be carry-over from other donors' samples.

CDR3 sequence (DNA): TGCGCCAGCAGCCGGGACTACTACAATGAGCAGTTCTTC. It translates to CASSRDYYNEQFF. This sequence joins TRBV4-3 and TRBJ2-1, with 7 positions matching TRBD2. The V and J ends lost 4 bases and 3 bases, in that order; junction bases with no gene match: 0. Germline-derived CDR1 and CDR2 are LGHNA and YSLEER. CDR3 length: 13 residues.